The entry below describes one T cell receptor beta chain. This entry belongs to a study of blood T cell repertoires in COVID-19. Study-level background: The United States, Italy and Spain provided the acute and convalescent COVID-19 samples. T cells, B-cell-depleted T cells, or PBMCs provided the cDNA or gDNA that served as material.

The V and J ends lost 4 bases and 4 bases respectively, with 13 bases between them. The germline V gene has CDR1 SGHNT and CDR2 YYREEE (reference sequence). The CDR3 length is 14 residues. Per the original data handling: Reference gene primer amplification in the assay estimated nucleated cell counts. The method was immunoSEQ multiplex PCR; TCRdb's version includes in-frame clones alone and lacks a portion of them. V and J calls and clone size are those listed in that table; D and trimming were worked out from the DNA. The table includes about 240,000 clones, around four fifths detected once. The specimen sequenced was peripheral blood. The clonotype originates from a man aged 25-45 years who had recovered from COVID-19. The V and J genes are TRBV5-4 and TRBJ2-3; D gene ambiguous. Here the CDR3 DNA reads TGTGCCAGCAGCCTAACGAACTTCCCAGATACGCAGTATTTT. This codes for CASSLTNFPDTQYF.